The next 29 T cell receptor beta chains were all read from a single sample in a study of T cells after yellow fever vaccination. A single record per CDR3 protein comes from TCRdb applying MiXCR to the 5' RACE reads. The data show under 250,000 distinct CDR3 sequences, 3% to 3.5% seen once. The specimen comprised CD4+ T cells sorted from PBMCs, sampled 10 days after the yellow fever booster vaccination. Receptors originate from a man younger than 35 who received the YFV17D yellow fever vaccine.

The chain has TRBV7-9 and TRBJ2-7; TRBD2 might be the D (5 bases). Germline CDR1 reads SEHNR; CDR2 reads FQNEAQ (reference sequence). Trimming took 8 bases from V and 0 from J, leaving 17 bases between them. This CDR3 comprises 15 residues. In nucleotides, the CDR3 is TGTGCCAGCTCCCTGGAGAGGGTCCTCTCCTACGAGCAGTACTTC. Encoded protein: CASSLERVLSYEQYF.

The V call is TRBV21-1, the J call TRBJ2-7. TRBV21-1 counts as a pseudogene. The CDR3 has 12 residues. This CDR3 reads CASSKVSRPRSV. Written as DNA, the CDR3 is TGTGCCAGCAGCAAAGTTTCCAGGCCTCGATCCGTC.

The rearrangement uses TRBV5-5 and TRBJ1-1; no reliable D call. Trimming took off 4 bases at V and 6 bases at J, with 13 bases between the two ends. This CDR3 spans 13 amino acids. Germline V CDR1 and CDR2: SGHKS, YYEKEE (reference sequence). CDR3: CASSHGREAEAFF. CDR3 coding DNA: TGTGCCAGCAGCCATGGCCGGGAGGCTGAAGCTTTCTTT. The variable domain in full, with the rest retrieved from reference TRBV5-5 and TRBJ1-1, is DAGVTQSPTHLIKTRGQQVTLRCSPISGHKSVSWYQQVLGQGPQFIFQYYEKEERGRGNFPDRFSARQFPNYSSELNVNALLLGDSALYLCASSHGREAEAFFGQGTRLTVV.

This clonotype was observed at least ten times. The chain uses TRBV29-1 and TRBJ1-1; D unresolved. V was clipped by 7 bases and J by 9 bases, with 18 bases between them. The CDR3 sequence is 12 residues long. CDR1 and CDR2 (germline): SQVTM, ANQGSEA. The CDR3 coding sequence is TGCAGCGCTGGACTGGAGGCGGCGCAAGCTTTCTTT. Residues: CSAGLEAAQAFF.

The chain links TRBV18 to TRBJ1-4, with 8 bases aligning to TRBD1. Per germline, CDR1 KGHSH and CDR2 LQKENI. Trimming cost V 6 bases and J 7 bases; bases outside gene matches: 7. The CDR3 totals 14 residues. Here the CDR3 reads CASSQTGVTEKLFF. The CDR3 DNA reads TGTGCCAGCTCGCAGACAGGGGTCACTGAAAAACTGTTTTTT.

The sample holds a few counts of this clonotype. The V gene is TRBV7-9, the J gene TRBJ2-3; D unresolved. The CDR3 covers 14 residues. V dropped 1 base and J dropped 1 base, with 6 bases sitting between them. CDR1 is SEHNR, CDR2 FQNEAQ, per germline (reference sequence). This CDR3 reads CASSLDFGTDTQYF. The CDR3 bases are TGTGCCAGCAGCTTAGATTTCGGCACAGATACGCAGTATTTT. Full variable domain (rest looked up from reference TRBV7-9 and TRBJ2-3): DTGVSQNPRHKITKRGQNVTFRCDPISEHNRLYWYRQTLGQGPEFLTYFQNEAQLEKSRLLSDRFSAERPKGSFSTLEIQRTEQGDSAMYLCASSLDFGTDTQYFGPGTRLTVL.

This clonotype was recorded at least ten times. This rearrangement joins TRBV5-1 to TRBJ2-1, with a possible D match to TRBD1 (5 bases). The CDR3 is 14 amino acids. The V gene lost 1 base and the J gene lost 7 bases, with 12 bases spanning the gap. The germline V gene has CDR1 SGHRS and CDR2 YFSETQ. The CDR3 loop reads CASSLRQGGNEQFF. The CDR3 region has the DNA TGCGCCAGCAGCTTGAGGCAGGGTGGGAATGAGCAGTTCTTC. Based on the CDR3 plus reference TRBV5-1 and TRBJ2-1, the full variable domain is KAGVTQTPRYLIKTRGQQVTLSCSPISGHRSVSWYQQTPGQGLQFLFEYFSETQRNKGNFPGRFSGRQFSNSRSEMNVSTLELGDSALYLCASSLRQGGNEQFFGPGTRLTVL.

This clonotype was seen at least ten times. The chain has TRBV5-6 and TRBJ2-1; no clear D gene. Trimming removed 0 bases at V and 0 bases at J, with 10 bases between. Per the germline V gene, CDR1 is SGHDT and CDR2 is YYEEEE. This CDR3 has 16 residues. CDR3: CASSLATRSSYNEQFF. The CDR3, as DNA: TGTGCCAGCAGCTTGGCCACGAGGAGCTCCTACAATGAGCAGTTCTTC. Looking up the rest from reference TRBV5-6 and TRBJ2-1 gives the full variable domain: DAGVTQSPTHLIKTRGQQVTLRCSPKSGHDTVSWYQQALGQGPQFIFQYYEEEERQRGNFPDRFSGHQFPNYSSELNVNALLLGDSALYLCASSLATRSSYNEQFFGPGTRLTVL.

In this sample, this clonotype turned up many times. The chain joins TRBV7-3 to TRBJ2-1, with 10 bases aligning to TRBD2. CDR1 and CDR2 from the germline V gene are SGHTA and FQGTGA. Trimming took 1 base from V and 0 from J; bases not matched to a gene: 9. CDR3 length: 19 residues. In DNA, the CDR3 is TGTGCCAGCAGCTTAAGATCGTTAGCGGGGGGACTCTCCTACAATGAGCAGTTCTTC. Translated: CASSLRSLAGGLSYNEQFF.

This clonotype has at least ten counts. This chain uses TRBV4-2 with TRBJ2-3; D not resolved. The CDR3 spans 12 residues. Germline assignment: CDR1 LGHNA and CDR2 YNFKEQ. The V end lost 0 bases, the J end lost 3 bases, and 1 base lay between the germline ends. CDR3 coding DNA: TGTGCCAGCAGCCAAGAGACAGATACGCAGTATTTT. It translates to CASSQETDTQYF.

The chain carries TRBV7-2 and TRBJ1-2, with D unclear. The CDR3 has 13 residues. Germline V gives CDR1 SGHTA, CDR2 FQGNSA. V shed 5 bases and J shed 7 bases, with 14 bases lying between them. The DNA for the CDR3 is TGTGCCAGCAGCCGAGGCATGGTTTCTGGCTACACCTTC. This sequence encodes CASSRGMVSGYTF.

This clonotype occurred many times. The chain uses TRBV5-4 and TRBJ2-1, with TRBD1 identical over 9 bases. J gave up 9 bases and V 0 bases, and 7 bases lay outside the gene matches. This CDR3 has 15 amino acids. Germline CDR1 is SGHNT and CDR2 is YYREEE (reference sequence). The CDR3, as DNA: TGTGCCAGCAGCTTGGGGGGACAGGGAAGGGGTGAGCAGTTCTTC. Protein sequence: CASSLGGQGRGEQFF.

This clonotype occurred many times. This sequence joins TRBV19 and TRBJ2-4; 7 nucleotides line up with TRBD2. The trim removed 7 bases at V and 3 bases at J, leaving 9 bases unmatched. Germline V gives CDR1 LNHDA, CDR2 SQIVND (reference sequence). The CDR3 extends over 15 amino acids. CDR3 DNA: TGTGCCAGTACCCCCAGCGCGGGGGACAAAAACATTCAGTACTTC. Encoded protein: CASTPSAGDKNIQYF.

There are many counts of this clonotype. The CDR3 DNA sequence: TGTGCCAGCAGCCCCCCCCAGGGAAGTGTGTCACCCCTCCACTTT. Protein: CASSPPQGSVSPLHF. This chain connects TRBV7-3 to TRBJ1-6; perhaps TRBD1 as D (5 bases). The V end was cut by 5 bases, the J end by 10 bases, with 18 bases between. Germline V CDR1 and CDR2: SGHTA, FQGTGA. The CDR3 has 15 amino acids.

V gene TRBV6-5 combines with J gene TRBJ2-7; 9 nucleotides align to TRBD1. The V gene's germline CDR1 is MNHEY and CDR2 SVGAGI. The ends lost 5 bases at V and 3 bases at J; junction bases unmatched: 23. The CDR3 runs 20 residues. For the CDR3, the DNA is TGTGCCAGCAGTACGTATTGGACAGGGGTCATGCCGCGGGCAAACTACGAGCAGTACTTC. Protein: CASSTYWTGVMPRANYEQYF.

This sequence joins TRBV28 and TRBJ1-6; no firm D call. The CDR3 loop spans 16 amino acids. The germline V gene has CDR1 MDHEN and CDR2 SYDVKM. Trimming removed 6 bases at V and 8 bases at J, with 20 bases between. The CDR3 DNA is TGTGCCAGCAGGTCGTCGGGGAGGCGCGGGGATTCACCCCTCCACTTT. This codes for CASRSSGRRGDSPLHF.

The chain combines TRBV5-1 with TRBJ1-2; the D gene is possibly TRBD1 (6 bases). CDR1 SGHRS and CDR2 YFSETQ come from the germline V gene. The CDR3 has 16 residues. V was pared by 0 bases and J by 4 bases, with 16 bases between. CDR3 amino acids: CASSLGGVDSSYGYTF. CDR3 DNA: TGCGCCAGCAGCTTGGGGGGGGTGGACAGCTCCTATGGCTACACCTTC. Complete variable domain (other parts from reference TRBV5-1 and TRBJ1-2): KAGVTQTPRYLIKTRGQQVTLSCSPISGHRSVSWYQQTPGQGLQFLFEYFSETQRNKGNFPGRFSGRQFSNSRSEMNVSTLELGDSALYLCASSLGGVDSSYGYTFGSGTRLTVV.

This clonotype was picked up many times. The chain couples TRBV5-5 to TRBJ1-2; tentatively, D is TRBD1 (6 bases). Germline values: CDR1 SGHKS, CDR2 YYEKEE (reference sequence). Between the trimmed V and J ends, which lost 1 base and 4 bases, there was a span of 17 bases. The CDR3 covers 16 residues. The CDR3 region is CASSLTYRASAYGYTF. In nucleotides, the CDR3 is TGTGCCAGCAGCTTGACCTACAGGGCTTCGGCCTATGGCTACACCTTC.

CDR3 in amino acids: CSVVRVRDTQYF. The DNA of the CDR3 is TGCAGCGTTGTAAGGGTGAGAGATACGCAGTATTTT. The V call is TRBV29-1, the J call TRBJ2-3; D is undetermined. V was clipped by 4 bases and J by 5 bases, with 10 bases between them. Germline V gives CDR1 SQVTM, CDR2 ANQGSEA. The CDR3 covers 12 residues.

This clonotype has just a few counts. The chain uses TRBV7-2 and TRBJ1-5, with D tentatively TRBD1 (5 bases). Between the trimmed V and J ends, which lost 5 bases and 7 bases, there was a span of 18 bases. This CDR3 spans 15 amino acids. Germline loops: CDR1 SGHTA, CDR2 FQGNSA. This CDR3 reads CASSPSAGTQQPQHF. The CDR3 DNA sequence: TGTGCCAGCAGCCCCTCGGCAGGGACTCAACAGCCCCAGCATTTT.

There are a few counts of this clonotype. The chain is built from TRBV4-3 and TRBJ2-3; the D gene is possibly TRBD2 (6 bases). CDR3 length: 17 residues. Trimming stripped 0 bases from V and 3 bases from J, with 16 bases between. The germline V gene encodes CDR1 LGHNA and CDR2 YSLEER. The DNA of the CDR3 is TGCGCCAGCAGCCAAGATTATCGAGGCGGGGAGACAGATACGCAGTATTTT. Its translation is CASSQDYRGGETDTQYF.

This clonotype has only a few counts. DNA of the CDR3: TGCAGTGCTAGAGATCTTTTATATAGGCCCAACTCCAACTATGGCTACACCTTC. This gives the protein CSARDLLYRPNSNYGYTF. The chain has TRBV20-1 and TRBJ1-2; D is undetermined. Trimming shortened V by 0 bases and J by 2 bases, and 22 bases separated the two germline ends. The germline V gene encodes CDR1 DFQATT and CDR2 SNEGSKA (reference sequence). This CDR3 spans 18 amino acids.

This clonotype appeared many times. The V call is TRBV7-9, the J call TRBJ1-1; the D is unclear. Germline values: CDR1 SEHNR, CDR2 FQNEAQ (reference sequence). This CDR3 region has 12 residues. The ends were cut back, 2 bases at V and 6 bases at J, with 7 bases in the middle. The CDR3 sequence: CASSLSGAEAFF. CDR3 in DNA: TGTGCCAGCAGCTTATCTGGAGCTGAAGCTTTCTTT.

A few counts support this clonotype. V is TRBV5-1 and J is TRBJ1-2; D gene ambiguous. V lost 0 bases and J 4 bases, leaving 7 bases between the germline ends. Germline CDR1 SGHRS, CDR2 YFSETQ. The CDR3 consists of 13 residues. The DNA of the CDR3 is TGCGCCAGCAGCTTGGCCCGGGGCTATGGCTACACCTTC. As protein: CASSLARGYGYTF.

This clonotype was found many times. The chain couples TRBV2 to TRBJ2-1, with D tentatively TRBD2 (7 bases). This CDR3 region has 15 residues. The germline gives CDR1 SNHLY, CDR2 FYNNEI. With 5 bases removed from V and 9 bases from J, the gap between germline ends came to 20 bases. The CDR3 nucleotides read TGTGCCAGCAGTAGGGCGGGGGCCCATGGGAGTGAGCAGTTCTTC. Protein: CASSRAGAHGSEQFF.

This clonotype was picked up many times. The CDR3 DNA reads as TGTGCCAGCAGTTTAGGGTCCTACGAGCAGTACGTC. Protein product: CASSLGSYEQYV. The chain links TRBV12-3 or TRBV12-4 to TRBJ2-7, with D hard to call. CDR3 length: 12 residues. V was clipped by 1 base and J by 1 base, with 2 bases between them.

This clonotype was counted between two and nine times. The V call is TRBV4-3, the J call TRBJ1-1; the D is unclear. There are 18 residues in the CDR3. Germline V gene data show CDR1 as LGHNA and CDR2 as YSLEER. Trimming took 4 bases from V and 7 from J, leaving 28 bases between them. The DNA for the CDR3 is TGCGCCAGCAGCCGAAGATGGCCATTTACAGAGGGAAACCTTGAAGCTTTCTTT. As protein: CASSRRWPFTEGNLEAFF.

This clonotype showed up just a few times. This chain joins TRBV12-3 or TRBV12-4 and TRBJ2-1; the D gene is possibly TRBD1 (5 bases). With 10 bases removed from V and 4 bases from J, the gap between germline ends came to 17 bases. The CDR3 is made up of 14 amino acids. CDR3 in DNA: TGTGCCATCGGGCCCTCAGGGTATTACAATGAGCAGTTCTTC. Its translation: CAIGPSGYYNEQFF.

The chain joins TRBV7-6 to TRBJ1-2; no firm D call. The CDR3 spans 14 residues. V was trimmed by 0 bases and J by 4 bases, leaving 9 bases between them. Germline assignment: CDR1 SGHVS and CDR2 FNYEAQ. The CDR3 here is CASSLADSTYGYTF. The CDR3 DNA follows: TGTGCCAGCAGCTTAGCGGACTCTACCTATGGCTACACCTTC.